This TCR beta chain was recorded in a study of blood T cell repertoires in COVID-19. Study at large: Acute and convalescent COVID-19 specimens originated in the United States, Italy and Spain. Sample material is recorded as cDNA or gDNA derived from T cells, B-cell-depleted T cells, or PBMCs.

Original analysis: By means of reference gene primer amplification, nucleated cell counts were estimated. Assay used: immunoSEQ multiplex PCR; TCRdb lists only in-frame clones, some missing. That table gives V, J and clone size, and the DNA gave D and trimming. The sample includes fewer than 150,000 clones, under 85% seen only once; the top ten take about 7%. This CDR3 spans 12 amino acids. The V end was cut by 2 bases, the J end by 4 bases, with 8 bases between. Germline V gene data show CDR1 as GTSNPN and CDR2 as SVGIG (reference sequence). This clone was seen repeatedly, ten times or more. Sequenced sample: peripheral blood. This rearrangement joins TRBV30 to TRBJ1-1, with D perhaps TRBD1 (5 bases). This TCR was sampled from a human donor in a cohort sampled during active COVID-19. In DNA form, the CDR3 reads TGTGCCTGGAGTTCGGGGGGCACTGAAGCTTTCTTT. As protein: CAWSSGGTEAFF. Full variable domain (missing parts from reference TRBV30 and TRBJ1-1): SQTIHQWPATLVQPVGSPLSLECTVEGTSNPNLYWYRQAAGRGLQLLFYSVGIGQISSEVPQNLSASRPQDRQFILSSKKLLLSDSGFYLCAWSSGGTEAFFGQGTRLTVV.